The T cell receptor (beta chain) described here comes from a study of CD4 T cells in relation to SARS-CoV-2 and coronaviruses. Study at large: Patient ages ranged from 21 to 72, median 38. Study results and caveats: Memory recall responses, not primary responses primed in culture, are what the assay detects. This crossreactivity analysis covered spike protein alone, no other viral proteins.

With regard to this clone: Its antigen is currently unknown.

Assay used: immunoSEQ multiplex PCR; TCRdb lists only in-frame clones, some missing. This sample has tens of thousands of clones, with around 87% found just once. Cryopreserved PBMCs were CD4-enriched, then split into naive and memory cells. Sequenced sample: memory CD4+ T cells from PBMCs. This clonotype was sampled from an adult with COVID-19.

In DNA, the CDR3 is TGTGCTAGTGGTTTAGGCAGGAACACAGATACGCAGTATTTT. Amino acid sequence: CASGLGRNTDTQYF. V gene TRBV12-5 combines with J gene TRBJ2-3; D uncertain. V dropped 3 bases and J dropped 2 bases, with 9 bases sitting between them. There are 14 residues in the CDR3. Per the germline V gene, CDR1 is LGHNT and CDR2 is FRNRAP.